This entry lists 19 T cell receptor beta chains sequenced from one sample in a study of monozygotic twins with inflammatory bowel disease. Reprocessing the 5' RACE reads, TCRdb reports a single entry for every CDR3 protein and omits DNA. The sample shows approximately 330,000 distinct CDR3 sequences, and 2% to 2.5% sits with its ten largest clones. Input material: blood. The receptor source for this set is a human donor with ulcerative colitis or Crohn's disease, or a healthy co-twin of an affected twin (not recorded which).

V and J are TRBV28 and TRBJ1-2; TCRdb reports TRBD1, a call that lacks DNA to check it against. The CDR3 loop spans 12 amino acids. CDR1 and CDR2 (germline): MDHEN, SYDVKM. The CDR3: CASGGQVYGYTF.

The chain is built from TRBV7-2 and TRBJ2-3. This CDR3 has 15 residues. Looked up from germline, CDR1 is SGHTA and CDR2 is FQGNSA. The CDR3 reads CASSLRPASTDTQYF. Looking up the rest from reference TRBV7-2 and TRBJ2-3 gives the full variable domain: GAGVSQSPSNKVTEKGKDVELRCDPISGHTALYWYRQSLGQGLEFLIYFQGNSAPDKSGLPSDRFSAERTGGSVSTLTIQRTQQEDSAVYLCASSLRPASTDTQYFGPGTRLTVL.

The V gene is TRBV20-1, the J gene TRBJ2-3. Germline CDR1 reads DFQATT; CDR2 reads SNEGSKA (reference sequence). This CDR3 has 15 residues. CDR3 protein: CSAGHESDFSDTQYF.

This chain links TRBV20-1 with TRBJ2-7; TCRdb picks TRBD1, but there is no DNA to check that call. This CDR3 is 15 amino acids long. Germline CDR1 reads DFQATT; CDR2 reads SNEGSKA (reference sequence). The CDR3 here is CSATVPTRRGYEQYF.

The chain employs TRBV20-1 and TRBJ1-5; TCRdb calls TRBD1, which cannot be checked without DNA. Germline V gives CDR1 DFQATT, CDR2 SNEGSKA (reference sequence). This CDR3 region has 12 residues. This CDR3 is CSAGQGRQPQHF.

The V gene is TRBV6-9, the J gene TRBJ2-7; TCRdb gives TRBD1 as the D gene, but with no DNA this cannot be confirmed. Germline CDR1 is MNHGY and CDR2 is SVAAGI. The CDR3 has 14 amino acids. The CDR3 protein is CANTSRGSLNEQYF.

The chain joins TRBV6-2 or TRBV6-3 to TRBJ2-7; TCRdb proposes TRBD1, but this gene call is untestable without DNA. This CDR3 contains 12 residues. Per the germline V gene, CDR1 is MNHEY and CDR2 is SVGEGT. CDR3 residues: CASRRRTGSISF.

The chain links TRBV20-1 to TRBJ2-7; TCRdb selects TRBD1, and the lack of DNA leaves this call unchecked. The CDR3 runs to 13 residues. The germline CDR1 and CDR2 sequences are DFQATT and SNEGSKA (reference sequence). The CDR3: CSARAQASYEQYF.

The chain is built from TRBV29-1 and TRBJ2-7; TCRdb selects TRBD2, and the lack of DNA leaves this call unchecked. Germline V gene lookup returns CDR1 SQVTM and CDR2 ANQGSEA. The CDR3 totals 14 residues. The CDR3 reads CSVAGLASSYEQYF.

The gene calls are TRBV27 and TRBJ1-1; checking the TCRdb D call of TRBD1 is not possible without DNA. Germline lookup yields CDR1 MNHEY and CDR2 SMNVEV (reference sequence). CDR3 length equals 12 residues. CDR3 loop: CASSVQGTEAFF.

The chain couples TRBV6-1 to TRBJ2-5; the TCRdb D gene call, TRBD2, has no DNA to confirm it. The germline V gene encodes CDR1 MNHNS and CDR2 SASEGT. The CDR3 consists of 15 residues. CDR3 protein: CASSKPSGREETQYF.

The chain links TRBV10-3 to TRBJ1-3. Germline assignment: CDR1 ENHRY and CDR2 SYGVKD. The CDR3 sequence is 15 residues long. CDR3 sequence: CAISEYDRAGNTIYF.

V usage is TRBV4-1 and J usage is TRBJ1-5. This CDR3 has 15 residues. Germline values: CDR1 MGHRA, CDR2 YSYEKL. The CDR3 spells CASSQGVGGNQPQHF.

The chain has TRBV12-3 or TRBV12-4 and TRBJ2-7. The CDR3 extends over 11 amino acids. This CDR3 reads CASGLIYEQYF.

V gene TRBV6-5 combines with J gene TRBJ1-2; the D call of TRBD1 rests on TCRdb alone, since no DNA is present to check it. The CDR3 is made up of 15 amino acids. Germline CDR1 is MNHEY and CDR2 is SVGAGI. The CDR3 protein is CASSFTEGQGDGYTF.

This sequence joins TRBV19 and TRBJ2-2; checking the TCRdb D call of TRBD2 is not possible without DNA. Germline V gene lookup returns CDR1 LNHDA and CDR2 SQIVND (reference sequence). This CDR3 is built from 15 residues. The CDR3: CASKGGAVGTGELFF. Supplemented by reference TRBV19 and TRBJ2-2, the full variable domain reads DGGITQSPKYLFRKEGQNVTLSCEQNLNHDAMYWYRQDPGQGLRLIYYSQIVNDFQKGDIAEGYSVSREKKESFPLTVTSAQKNPTAFYLCASKGGAVGTGELFFGEGSRLTVL.

The rearrangement uses TRBV10-3 and TRBJ2-5. The CDR3 extends over 11 amino acids. The V gene's germline CDR1 is ENHRY and CDR2 SYGVKD. The CDR3 region is CAIKFQETQYF.

V usage is TRBV20-1 and J usage is TRBJ2-1; lacking DNA, the TRBD2 call made by TCRdb goes unchecked. This CDR3 is 17 amino acids long. Per germline, CDR1 DFQATT and CDR2 SNEGSKA (reference sequence). Here the CDR3 reads CSASSVAGDVPWNEQFF.

CDR3: CASSLDPGANIQYF. This chain joins TRBV7-9 and TRBJ2-4; the TCRdb D gene call, TRBD1, has no DNA to confirm it. Germline CDR1 reads SEHNR; CDR2 reads FQNEAQ (reference sequence). The CDR3 loop spans 14 amino acids.